These 26 T cell receptor beta chains were sequenced from one sample in a study of blood T cells in healthy people across ages. Alongside a J-beta primer mix, a sample-barcoded 5' primer served in a second PCR lasting roughly 6 to 11 cycles. From the 5' RACE reads, TCRdb called clonotypes with MiXCR, one entry per CDR3 protein. The table lists roughly 800,000 distinct CDR3 sequences, 55% to 70% of them singletons, with 20% to 25% in the top ten. Sequencing was done on a sample of blood. These receptors originate from a man aged 30 to 39 in good health.

A few counts support this clonotype. The chain uses TRBV2 and TRBJ2-1; no firm D call. This CDR3 contains 10 residues. CDR1 is SNHLY and CDR2 is FYNNEI in the germline V gene. The V gene lost 6 bases and the J gene lost 9 bases, with 6 bases spanning the gap. CDR3 in amino acids: CASRGAEQFF. CDR3 nucleotides: TGTGCCAGCAGGGGTGCTGAGCAGTTCTTC. The full variable domain, in which reference TRBV2 and TRBJ2-1 provide the parts outside the CDR3, is EPEVTQTPSHQVTQMGQEVILRCVPISNHLYFYWYRQILGQKVEFLVSFYNNEISEKSEIFDDQFSVERPDGSNFTLKIRSTKLEDSAMYFCASRGAEQFFGPGTRLTVL.

V and J are TRBV4-3 and TRBJ2-4; no clear D. The J call may be wrong; the DNA end is better matched by TRBJ2-7. CDR3 length equals 18 residues. The germline V gene encodes CDR1 LGHNA and CDR2 YSLEER. The CDR3 here is CASSQELGLGLGSYEQYF. CDR3 DNA sequence: TGCGCCAGCAGCCAAGAATTGGGGTTGGGCTTGGGTTCCTACGAGCAGTACTTC.

The V and J genes are TRBV29-1 and TRBJ2-1; 13 nucleotides match TRBD2. Germline trimming cut 1 base from V and 7 bases from J; bases unmatched to any gene: 22. Germline lookup yields CDR1 SQVTM and CDR2 ANQGSEA. The CDR3 is 21 residues long. The CDR3 region has the DNA TGCAGCGTTGAAGGAGGCGTTGGACTAGCGGGAGTTGTTGGTTTGAGAAATGAGCAGTTCTTC. Encoded protein: CSVEGGVGLAGVVGLRNEQFF.

The chain carries TRBV5-1 and TRBJ2-1, with D uncertain. This CDR3 region has 18 residues. Germline V lookup: CDR1 SGHRS, CDR2 YFSETQ. The V and J ends lost 1 base and 2 bases respectively, with 19 bases between them. The CDR3 nucleotides read TGCGCCAGCAGCTTGAAGGGAATTACGACTTCCCCCTACAATGAGCAGTTCTTC. Translated: CASSLKGITTSPYNEQFF.

The V call is TRBV20-1, the J call TRBJ1-2; tentatively, D is TRBD1 (6 bases). V was trimmed by 4 bases and J by 12 bases, leaving 18 bases between them. The CDR3 spans 12 residues. Germline-derived CDR1 and CDR2 are DFQATT and SNEGSKA (reference sequence). The CDR3 nucleotides are TGCAGTGCTATCAGGACAGCTTTAGAGGACACCTTC. It codes for CSAIRTALEDTF.

CDR3 in DNA: TGTGCCAGCAGCGTAGGGGGCGATTATAGCTCCTACAATGAGCAGTTCTTC. As protein: CASSVGGDYSSYNEQFF. V usage is TRBV9 and J usage is TRBJ2-1, with D perhaps matching TRBD1 (5 bases). V lost 0 bases to trimming and J lost 0 bases, with 13 bases between them. The V gene's germline CDR1 is SGDLS and CDR2 YYNGEE. CDR3 length equals 17 residues.

This chain connects TRBV27 to TRBJ2-6, with D possibly being TRBD1 (6 bases). There are 17 residues in the CDR3. Trimming shortened V by 6 bases and J by 1 base, and 16 bases separated the two germline ends. Germline V gene lookup returns CDR1 MNHEY and CDR2 SMNVEV (reference sequence). DNA for the CDR3: TGTGCCAGCAGGGAAGCAGGGGTTGTTTCTGGGGCCAACGTCCTGACTTTC. Translated: CASREAGVVSGANVLTF.

The rearrangement uses TRBV20-1 and TRBJ2-1; 10 nucleotides align to TRBD2. The germline CDR1 and CDR2 sequences are DFQATT and SNEGSKA (reference sequence). Trimming at V came to 0 bases and at J to 9 bases, leaving 8 bases not matched to a gene. The CDR3 spans 15 residues. This CDR3 reads CSAREASGGFGEQFF. In DNA form, the CDR3 reads TGCAGTGCTAGAGAAGCTAGCGGGGGTTTTGGTGAGCAGTTCTTC.

The chain combines TRBV6-5 with TRBJ2-5, with a weak D call TRBD2 (6 bases). This CDR3 comprises 14 residues. Germline V gene data show CDR1 as MNHEY and CDR2 as SVGAGI. The V end was cut by 6 bases, the J end by 11 bases, with 22 bases between. CDR3 nucleotides: TGTGCCAGCAGAAGTGGGGGACTCTACAATGAGCAGTACTTC. Translation: CASRSGGLYNEQYF.

The chain joins TRBV28 to TRBJ2-7; D unresolved. The DNA matches TRBJ2-5 better at its end, which makes the J call doubtful. This CDR3 comprises 14 residues. CDR1 is MDHEN, CDR2 SYDVKM, per germline. CDR3 in amino acids: CASSLIDRVETQYF. CDR3 bases: TGTGCCAGCAGTTTAATTGACCGGGTCGAGACCCAGTACTTC.

The CDR3 is CSVANDVPQPQHF. CDR3 nucleotide sequence: TGCAGCGTTGCTAACGACGTACCTCAGCCCCAGCATTTT. The chain links TRBV29-1 to TRBJ1-5, with D unresolved. Per germline, CDR1 SQVTM and CDR2 ANQGSEA. There are 13 residues in the CDR3. Trimming left V 4 bases short and J 6 bases short, with 13 bases between.

With regard to this clonotype: The junction shows a germline mismatch at one end, possibly a read error. The rearrangement links TRBV10-2 to TRBJ1-5; D remains unclear. The germline V gene encodes CDR1 WSHSY and CDR2 SAAADI. The CDR3 loop spans 15 amino acids. CDR3 in amino acids: CASSESGRDNQPQHF. CDR3 sequence (DNA): TGCGCCAGCAGCGAGTCGGGCAGAGACAATCAGCCCCAGCATTTT.

Concerning this clonotype itself: The junction does not match germline at one end; this may be a read error. The genes are TRBV29-1 and TRBJ2-1, with D perhaps matching TRBD1 (6 bases). This CDR3 comprises 10 residues. The V gene's germline CDR1 is SQVTM and CDR2 ANQGSEA. This CDR3 reads CSVARGELFF. Here the CDR3 DNA reads TGCAGCGTTGCCAGGGGTGAGCTGTTCTTC.

This chain joins TRBV20-1 and TRBJ1-1; D call uncertain. V was clipped by 2 bases and J by 1 base, with 11 bases between them. Germline assignment: CDR1 DFQATT and CDR2 SNEGSKA (reference sequence). This CDR3 has 14 amino acids. The CDR3 DNA follows: TGCAGTGCTAGACTGGGAGGGCCGAACACTGAAGCTTTCTTT. As protein: CSARLGGPNTEAFF.

Of note for this clonotype: Germline and junction disagree at one end, which may indicate a read error. The CDR3 nucleotides read TGTGCCAGCAGCGTTGCCGGGAGCTCCGACAATGAGCAGTTCTTC. Residues: CASSVAGSSDNEQFF. The chain couples TRBV9 to TRBJ2-1; possible D gene TRBD2, 6 bases. The germline V gene encodes CDR1 SGDLS and CDR2 YYNGEE. The CDR3 contains 15 residues.

This clonotype was found a few times. V and J are TRBV7-2 and TRBJ2-1; D not certain. Germline CDR1 and CDR2: SGHTA and FQGNSA. V gave up 5 bases and J gave up 10 bases, with 12 bases separating them. The CDR3 is 12 amino acids. The CDR3 nucleotides read TGTGCCAGCAGCCAAAAGGGTGGAGAGCAGTTCTTC. It specifies CASSQKGGEQFF.

The chain uses TRBV29-1 and TRBJ2-2; 9 positions agree with TRBD1. Trimming removed 5 bases from V and 3 bases from J; junction bases left unmatched: 7. CDR1 and CDR2 (germline): SQVTM, ANQGSEA. The CDR3 has 15 amino acids. For the CDR3, the DNA is TGCAGCGTTCACACAGGGGGCTCGGACACCGGGGAGCTGTTTTTT. Translating it yields CSVHTGGSDTGELFF.

The genes are TRBV18 and TRBJ2-3, with 9 bases lining up with TRBD2. CDR3 length equals 17 residues. The ends lost 3 bases at V and 2 bases at J; junction bases unmatched: 9. Germline CDR1 reads KGHSH; CDR2 reads LQKENI. Here the CDR3 reads CASSPRLAGRLTDTQYF. The CDR3 coding sequence is TGTGCCAGCTCACCCAGGCTAGCGGGACGTCTCACAGATACGCAGTATTTT.

This chain links TRBV7-8 with TRBJ2-7, with 7 nucleotides matching TRBD2. The J call is doubtful: the DNA matches TRBJ2-5 better. The CDR3 has 14 residues. Per germline, CDR1 SGHVS and CDR2 FQNEAQ. CDR3 coding DNA: TGTGCCAGCAGCTCCCAGGGACTACCAGAGACCCAGTACTTC. Residues: CASSSQGLPETQYF.

The chain recombines TRBV7-2 with TRBJ2-3; 13 bases match TRBD2. The CDR3 totals 16 residues. Germline trimming cut 4 bases from V and 7 bases from J; bases unmatched to any gene: 8. CDR1 SGHTA and CDR2 FQGNSA come from the germline V gene. CDR3: CASSSLTSGRIYTQYF. The CDR3 DNA sequence: TGTGCCAGCAGCTCCTTGACTAGCGGGAGGATCTATACGCAGTATTTT.

A few counts support this clonotype. The chain couples TRBV20-1 to TRBJ1-5; D perhaps matches TRBD1 (5 bases). The CDR3 has 13 amino acids. The germline V gene encodes CDR1 DFQATT and CDR2 SNEGSKA (reference sequence). V lost 5 bases and J 1 base, leaving 9 bases between the germline ends. As DNA, the CDR3 is TGCAGTGCTGTCCGGGACAGCAATCAGCCCCAGCATTTT. This translates into CSAVRDSNQPQHF.

V and J are TRBV28 and TRBJ2-7; no clear D gene. V was clipped by 6 bases and J by 3 bases, with 12 bases between them. The germline V gene has CDR1 MDHEN and CDR2 SYDVKM. The CDR3 is made up of 13 amino acids. DNA of the CDR3: TGTGCCAGCAGAGTTGGCGTCCTCTACGAGCAGTACTTC. It translates to CASRVGVLYEQYF.

This clonotype was observed a handful of times. The chain combines TRBV7-2 with TRBJ2-1, with a tentative D call TRBD2 (6 bases). From germline, CDR1 is SGHTA and CDR2 FQGNSA. Trimming cost V 5 bases and J 6 bases, with 14 bases left between them. The CDR3 runs 14 residues. Here the CDR3 reads CASSLGGSINEQFF. DNA for the CDR3: TGTGCCAGCAGCCTTGGGGGGTCAATCAATGAGCAGTTCTTC.

This clonotype turned up a few times. This chain links TRBV5-1 with TRBJ2-7; D remains ambiguous. V shed 0 bases and J shed 4 bases, with 11 bases lying between them. The CDR3 runs to 14 residues. The germline V gene has CDR1 SGHRS and CDR2 YFSETQ. CDR3 nucleotides: TGCGCCAGCAGCTTGGACGCCTACCAGTACGAGCAGTACTTC. It specifies CASSLDAYQYEQYF.

The rearrangement joins TRBV6-5 to TRBJ1-2; TRBD1 matches at 10 bases. Germline values: CDR1 MNHEY, CDR2 SVGAGI. Germline trimming cut 2 bases from V and 6 bases from J; bases unmatched to any gene: 3. The length of the CDR3 is 14 residues. The CDR3 DNA sequence: TGTGCCAGCAGTTACGATGGACAGGGGGATGGCTACACCTTC. Its protein product is CASSYDGQGDGYTF.

This sequence joins TRBV29-1 and TRBJ1-1, with TRBD1 as a possible D gene (6 bases). The CDR3 runs to 11 residues. CDR1 is SQVTM and CDR2 is ANQGSEA in the germline V gene. V was clipped by 2 bases and J by 8 bases, with 9 bases between them. CDR3 coding DNA: TGCAGCGTTGAACAGGACAGAGAAGCTTTCTTT. Amino acids: CSVEQDREAFF.